The rows below give T cell receptor beta chains drawn from one sample of a study of blood T cell repertoires in COVID-19. This table comes from immunoSEQ multiplex PCR, and its TCRdb copy is limited to in-frame clones, with some not included. Of some 520,000 clones in the sample, nearly 90% were seen once. Sequenced material: peripheral blood. These receptors were collected from a man aged 18 to 30 with COVID-19, enrolled during active disease. The CDR3 runs from the conserved cysteine through the conserved F or W. The order of the fields is CDR3 DNA, CDR3 protein, D gene, V gene, clone size, J gene. A D gene is named only where the DNA matches it firmly. Clone size is not always given. Where it is, it says once, few, many or a class for expanded clones.

CDR3nt: TGTGCCAGCAGCTTGCAGGCAGGGATCACTGAAGCTTTCTTT
CDR3aa: CASSLQAGITEAFF
d_gene: .
v_gene: TRBV5-8
abundance: .
j_gene: TRBJ1-1

CDR3nt: TGTGCCACCAGTGATGGTCGGGACAGGGATTATGGCTACACCTTC
CDR3aa: CATSDGRDRDYGYTF
d_gene: TRBD1
v_gene: TRBV24-1
abundance: .
j_gene: TRBJ1-2

CDR3nt: TGTGCCAGCAGCTTACGACTAGACAACACCGGGGAGCTGTTTTTT
CDR3aa: CASSLRLDNTGELFF
d_gene: .
v_gene: TRBV7-2
abundance: .
j_gene: TRBJ2-2

CDR3nt: TGCGCCAGCAGATGGTCTAGCGGGAGAAATACGCAGTATTTT
CDR3aa: CASRWSSGRNTQYF
d_gene: TRBD2
v_gene: TRBV5-1
abundance: .
j_gene: TRBJ2-3

CDR3nt: TGTGCCAGCAGTCACTGGGGGGGAGTTGGCCCAAATACGCAGTATTTT
CDR3aa: CASSHWGGVGPNTQYF
d_gene: TRBD2
v_gene: TRBV5-6
abundance: .
j_gene: TRBJ2-3

CDR3nt: TGTGCCAGCAGCTCCCTCCCCGGAGAGACCCAGTACTTC
CDR3aa: CASSSLPGETQYF
d_gene: .
v_gene: TRBV7-3
abundance: .
j_gene: TRBJ2-5

CDR3nt: TGCGCCAGCAGCCAATCCGCTAGCGGGAGGGGCGAGCAGTACTTC
CDR3aa: CASSQSASGRGEQYF
d_gene: TRBD2
v_gene: TRBV4-1
abundance: .
j_gene: TRBJ2-7

CDR3nt: TGTGCCAGCAGTGAGCGGGGGGTGATCTACAATGAGCAGTTCTTC
CDR3aa: CASSERGVIYNEQFF
d_gene: TRBD2
v_gene: TRBV6-1
abundance: few
j_gene: TRBJ2-1

CDR3nt: TGTGCCAGCAGCAACCCCACAGGGGGGTCCTACGAGCAGTACTTC
CDR3aa: CASSNPTGGSYEQYF
d_gene: .
v_gene: TRBV21-1
abundance: .
j_gene: TRBJ2-7

CDR3nt: TGCGCCAGCAGCCTGACTAGTAGGCCTTACAATGAGCAGTTCTTC
CDR3aa: CASSLTSRPYNEQFF
d_gene: .
v_gene: TRBV5-1
abundance: .
j_gene: TRBJ2-1

CDR3nt: TGTGCCAGCAGCTTATCTAGCGGGGCGAACACCGGGGAGCTGTTTTTT
CDR3aa: CASSLSSGANTGELFF
d_gene: TRBD2
v_gene: TRBV7-2
abundance: .
j_gene: TRBJ2-2

CDR3nt: TGTGCCAGCAGAGACAGGGCAGGTCAGCCCCAGCATTTT
CDR3aa: CASRDRAGQPQHF
d_gene: TRBD1
v_gene: TRBV2
abundance: .
j_gene: TRBJ1-5

CDR3nt: TGTGCCAGCAGCTTGTGGCGAGCCCAGGGGTACTATGGCTACACCTTC
CDR3aa: CASSLWRAQGYYGYTF
d_gene: .
v_gene: TRBV5-6
abundance: .
j_gene: TRBJ1-2

CDR3nt: TGTGCCAGCAGTCAGAAGCAAAGGACAGGGGGCCGGAACACCGGGGAGCTGTTTTTT
CDR3aa: CASSQKQRTGGRNTGELFF
d_gene: TRBD1
v_gene: TRBV11-3
abundance: once
j_gene: TRBJ2-2

CDR3nt: TGTGCCAGCACTCTCGAGGGGGGGGCTGGGGCCAACGTCCTGACTTTC
CDR3aa: CASTLEGGAGANVLTF
d_gene: .
v_gene: TRBV19
abundance: .
j_gene: TRBJ2-6

CDR3nt: TGCAGCGTTCGGACAGGGGGTGTCTCTAATGAAAAACTGTTTTTT
CDR3aa: CSVRTGGVSNEKLFF
d_gene: TRBD1
v_gene: TRBV29-1
abundance: .
j_gene: TRBJ1-4

CDR3nt: TGTGCCAGCAGTCCATCCCCCGGGACAGGGGATAATTCACCCCTCCACTTT
CDR3aa: CASSPSPGTGDNSPLHF
d_gene: TRBD1
v_gene: TRBV6-6
abundance: .
j_gene: TRBJ1-6

CDR3nt: TGCGCCAGCAGTCAATACGTAGGGGTGATAGGGATACATAGCAATCAGCCCCAGCATTTT
CDR3aa: CASSQYVGVIGIHSNQPQHF
d_gene: .
v_gene: TRBV23-1
abundance: few
j_gene: TRBJ1-5

CDR3nt: TGTGCCACCGGAGACAGGAACACCGGGGAGCTGTTTTTT
CDR3aa: CATGDRNTGELFF
d_gene: .
v_gene: TRBV19
abundance: .
j_gene: TRBJ2-2

CDR3nt: TGCAGCGTTGCAAGCGAGTCCTACGAGCAGTACTTC
CDR3aa: CSVASESYEQYF
d_gene: .
v_gene: TRBV29-1
abundance: .
j_gene: TRBJ2-7

CDR3nt: TGTGCCAGCAGTTACTCGTCCCTGGGGGGTCAGCCCCAGCATTTT
CDR3aa: CASSYSSLGGQPQHF
d_gene: .
v_gene: TRBV6-2/TRBV6-3
abundance: .
j_gene: TRBJ1-5

CDR3nt: TGTGCCAGCAGCTTAGGACGCTGGGACAGGGATAGCAATCAGCCCCAGCATTTT
CDR3aa: CASSLGRWDRDSNQPQHF
d_gene: TRBD1
v_gene: TRBV11-2
abundance: .
j_gene: TRBJ1-5

CDR3nt: TGTGCCATCAGTGAGGGTAGAGATACGCAGTATTTT
CDR3aa: CAISEGRDTQYF
d_gene: .
v_gene: TRBV10-3
abundance: .
j_gene: TRBJ2-3

CDR3nt: TGTGCCAGCAGCTTGACGGTGAGCGGCCAAGAGACCCAGTACTTC
CDR3aa: CASSLTVSGQETQYF
d_gene: .
v_gene: TRBV5-6
abundance: .
j_gene: TRBJ2-5

CDR3nt: TGTGCCAGCAGCTTAGCGGGTAGCGTAGCCTACGAGCAGTACTTC
CDR3aa: CASSLAGSVAYEQYF
d_gene: .
v_gene: TRBV7-8
abundance: .
j_gene: TRBJ2-7

CDR3nt: TGCAGCGTTGACAGGACAGGGAAAGGAGGCTACACCTTC
CDR3aa: CSVDRTGKGGYTF
d_gene: TRBD1
v_gene: TRBV29-1
abundance: .
j_gene: TRBJ1-2

CDR3nt: TGCAGCGTCGGATCGGGACTCGCCTACGAGCAGTACTTC
CDR3aa: CSVGSGLAYEQYF
d_gene: .
v_gene: TRBV29-1
abundance: .
j_gene: TRBJ2-7

CDR3nt: TGTGCCAGCAGCCTAAAGGGGGCGTACAATGAGCAGTTCTTC
CDR3aa: CASSLKGAYNEQFF
d_gene: TRBD1
v_gene: TRBV25-1
abundance: .
j_gene: TRBJ2-1

CDR3nt: TGTGCCTGGAGCCTGGGACTGGGAGATAGCGAGCAGTACTTC
CDR3aa: CAWSLGLGDSEQYF
d_gene: .
v_gene: TRBV30
abundance: .
j_gene: TRBJ2-7

CDR3nt: TGTGCCAGCAGACCAGGGGGCGCTTGGCAGCCCCAGCATTTT
CDR3aa: CASRPGGAWQPQHF
d_gene: TRBD1
v_gene: TRBV6-5
abundance: .
j_gene: TRBJ1-5

CDR3nt: TGTGCCAGCAGCCTAGACAGCCACCGGGGCGAGCAGTACTTC
CDR3aa: CASSLDSHRGEQYF
d_gene: .
v_gene: TRBV9
abundance: .
j_gene: TRBJ2-7

CDR3nt: TGTGCCAGCAGCTTAAGTCTTGGGCTAGCGGGAGACGGCGGGGAGCTGTTTTTT
CDR3aa: CASSLSLGLAGDGGELFF
d_gene: TRBD2
v_gene: TRBV7-6
abundance: .
j_gene: TRBJ2-2

CDR3nt: TGTGCCAGCAGCATGACAGGGAACTATGGCTACACCTTC
CDR3aa: CASSMTGNYGYTF
d_gene: TRBD1
v_gene: TRBV7-3
abundance: .
j_gene: TRBJ1-2

CDR3nt: TGTGCCAGCAGCGTAGGGGGAGGCAATGAGCAGTTCTTC
CDR3aa: CASSVGGGNEQFF
d_gene: .
v_gene: TRBV9
abundance: .
j_gene: TRBJ2-1

CDR3nt: TGTGCCAGCAATTTACTGACAGGGGAGGGGGAAAAACTGTTTTTT
CDR3aa: CASNLLTGEGEKLFF
d_gene: TRBD1
v_gene: TRBV6-5
abundance: .
j_gene: TRBJ1-4

CDR3nt: TGTGCCAGCAGTGAATCTCAGGTGGTTGGCTACACCTTC
CDR3aa: CASSESQVVGYTF
d_gene: .
v_gene: TRBV6-1
abundance: .
j_gene: TRBJ1-2

CDR3nt: TGTGCCAGCAGACCGGACACACAAGAGACCCAGTACTTC
CDR3aa: CASRPDTQETQYF
d_gene: .
v_gene: TRBV12-3/TRBV12-4
abundance: .
j_gene: TRBJ2-5

CDR3nt: TGTGCCAGCAGTTTTCGTACAGGGCAGACAGATACGCAGTATTTT
CDR3aa: CASSFRTGQTDTQYF
d_gene: .
v_gene: TRBV28
abundance: .
j_gene: TRBJ2-3

CDR3nt: TGTGCCAGCAGTACAGGGGGCGATAATTCACCCCTCCACTTT
CDR3aa: CASSTGGDNSPLHF
d_gene: TRBD1
v_gene: TRBV7-8
abundance: .
j_gene: TRBJ1-6

CDR3nt: TGCGCCAGCAGCTGGGACAGGGTCGGGGAGACCCAGTACTTC
CDR3aa: CASSWDRVGETQYF
d_gene: TRBD1
v_gene: TRBV10-1
abundance: .
j_gene: TRBJ2-5

CDR3nt: TGTGCCAGCAGTTGGCGGTATAGCAATCAGCCCCAGCATTTT
CDR3aa: CASSWRYSNQPQHF
d_gene: .
v_gene: TRBV27
abundance: .
j_gene: TRBJ1-5

CDR3nt: TGTGCCACCAGCAGGGGTGGAGTTAATGAAAAACTGTTTTTT
CDR3aa: CATSRGGVNEKLFF
d_gene: .
v_gene: TRBV15
abundance: .
j_gene: TRBJ1-4

CDR3nt: TGTGCCAGCAGCTCCCCGGGAGAGACCACAGATACGCAGTATTTT
CDR3aa: CASSSPGETTDTQYF
d_gene: .
v_gene: TRBV11-1
abundance: .
j_gene: TRBJ2-3

CDR3nt: TGTGCCAGCAGTTTAATGGGGAGCTACACAGATACGCAGTATTTT
CDR3aa: CASSLMGSYTDTQYF
d_gene: .
v_gene: TRBV28
abundance: .
j_gene: TRBJ2-3

CDR3nt: TGTGCCAGTAGTAGAGGGACACTCGACACCGGGGAGCTGTTTTTT
CDR3aa: CASSRGTLDTGELFF
d_gene: .
v_gene: TRBV19
abundance: .
j_gene: TRBJ2-2

CDR3nt: TGTGCCAGCAGCCGACAGGGGGCCGAGCAGTACTTC
CDR3aa: CASSRQGAEQYF
d_gene: TRBD1
v_gene: TRBV3-1/TRBV3-2
abundance: .
j_gene: TRBJ2-7

CDR3nt: TGTGCCAGTAGTAACAGGGGGAAGTTAGGTGATACTGAAGCTTTCTTT
CDR3aa: CASSNRGKLGDTEAFF
d_gene: TRBD1
v_gene: TRBV19
abundance: few
j_gene: TRBJ1-1

CDR3nt: TGTGCCAGCAGCCAAGATGGGGGGGCCGGGGAGCTGTTTTTT
CDR3aa: CASSQDGGAGELFF
d_gene: TRBD2
v_gene: TRBV3-1/TRBV3-2
abundance: once
j_gene: TRBJ2-2

CDR3nt: TGTGCCAGCAGCGTCTCGGGACTCATACAAGAGACCCAGTACTTC
CDR3aa: CASSVSGLIQETQYF
d_gene: .
v_gene: TRBV9
abundance: .
j_gene: TRBJ2-5

CDR3nt: TGTGCCAGCAGCCCCGGAGACAGCGGGAGTTGGAATGAGCAGTTCTTC
CDR3aa: CASSPGDSGSWNEQFF
d_gene: TRBD2
v_gene: TRBV5-6
abundance: few
j_gene: TRBJ2-1

CDR3nt: TGTGCCAGTAGCGCGGGAGAGGGAGAGACCCAGTACTTC
CDR3aa: CASSAGEGETQYF
d_gene: TRBD2
v_gene: TRBV19
abundance: .
j_gene: TRBJ2-5

CDR3nt: TGTGCCAGCAGCCGAGAGAGACAGGGATATGGCTACACCTTC
CDR3aa: CASSRERQGYGYTF
d_gene: TRBD1
v_gene: TRBV3-1/TRBV3-2
abundance: .
j_gene: TRBJ1-2

CDR3nt: TGTGCCAGCACTCAGGGGGCGCCCAATTTTAGCGGGGAGCTGTTTTTT
CDR3aa: CASTQGAPNFSGELFF
d_gene: TRBD1
v_gene: TRBV27
abundance: few
j_gene: TRBJ2-2

CDR3nt: TGTGCCAGCAGTCCTCGAGGTGGTAATGAAAAACTGTTTTTT
CDR3aa: CASSPRGGNEKLFF
d_gene: .
v_gene: TRBV27
abundance: .
j_gene: TRBJ1-4

CDR3nt: TGTGCCAGCTCACTAGGGCGGGGATCGAGCTACGAGCAGTACTTC
CDR3aa: CASSLGRGSSYEQYF
d_gene: .
v_gene: TRBV18
abundance: once
j_gene: TRBJ2-7

CDR3nt: TGTGCCAGCAGTGTCTTACAAGAGACCCAGTACTTC
CDR3aa: CASSVLQETQYF
d_gene: .
v_gene: TRBV2
abundance: .
j_gene: TRBJ2-5

CDR3nt: TGTGCCAGCTCACCAGACAGGGGCGCCGGGGAGCTGTTTTTT
CDR3aa: CASSPDRGAGELFF
d_gene: TRBD1
v_gene: TRBV18
abundance: .
j_gene: TRBJ2-2

CDR3nt: TGTGCCAGCAGCCCCACTAGCGTACCAGATACGCAGTATTTT
CDR3aa: CASSPTSVPDTQYF
d_gene: TRBD2
v_gene: TRBV7-3
abundance: .
j_gene: TRBJ2-3

CDR3nt: TGTGCCAGCAGCGTAGTCGGCGGGGGGTTCACAGATACGCAGTATTTT
CDR3aa: CASSVVGGGFTDTQYF
d_gene: TRBD2
v_gene: TRBV9
abundance: .
j_gene: TRBJ2-3

CDR3nt: TGTGCCAGCAGTCAAGAGGGAGGGAGCACAGATACGCAGTATTTT
CDR3aa: CASSQEGGSTDTQYF
d_gene: TRBD2
v_gene: TRBV2
abundance: .
j_gene: TRBJ2-3